This is a list of T cell receptor delta chains from one sample in a study of gamma-delta chains in newborns, infants, children. TCRdb applied CATT to the reads for clone calling. The table includes more than 7,500 delta-chain clones, approximately 22% detected once. The sequenced sample consisted of blood. Source of these receptors: a child who was a newborn, infant or young child, either healthy, febrile or measles-vaccinated (not recorded which). Each CDR3 is given with its conserved first and last residue.

V,CDR3
TRDV2,CASDIVGSNTDKLIF
TRDV2,CACDILGDIPGPPDKLIF
TRDV2,CACDAILLGAKVTDKLIF
TRDV2,CACDSLRTVGDSWDTRQMFF
TRDV2,CACDPLDTDKLIF
TRDV2,CACVSLLGDKLIF
TRDV2,CACDAVLGDTQPWDTRQMFF
TRDV1,CALGDSAGFPGPLGDPTDKLIF
TRDV2,CACDAVLGVQYTDKLIF
TRDV1,CALGELFLQDWGIRLYTDKLIF
TRDV1,CALGGPGPTWGRRLIF
TRDV1,CALGEPPPFPTWGAWTDKLIF
TRDV2,CACDTPWGIRVTDKLIF
TRDV1,CALGEPSYVGWGYFGKYIYTDKLIF
TRDV2,CACDTLPTVRDPNTDKLIF
TRDV2,CACDSLGDTDKLIF
TRDV2,CACDSLLDSKTGGCTDKLIF
TRDV2,CACDTLNPLTTDWGTRRTDKLIF
TRDV2,CACDTVTKYTDKLIF
TRDV2,CACDPLGGLNTDKLIF
TRDV2,CACDSTSLPANSWDTRQMFF
TRDV2,CACDNWGSKSSWDTRQMFF
TRDV2,CACVTLGDSDDKLIF
TRDV2,CAGDVLGGGELIF
TRDV2,CACDTMWEGRSSSWDTRQMFF
TRDV2,CACDTVKAGGQAFGDKLIF
TRDV2,CACDTNWGSRELTAQLFF
TRDV2,CACDYLLTGGYEEAQLFF
TRDV2,CACDVLGTNTDKLIF
TRDV2,CACDPLVGDYTDKLIF